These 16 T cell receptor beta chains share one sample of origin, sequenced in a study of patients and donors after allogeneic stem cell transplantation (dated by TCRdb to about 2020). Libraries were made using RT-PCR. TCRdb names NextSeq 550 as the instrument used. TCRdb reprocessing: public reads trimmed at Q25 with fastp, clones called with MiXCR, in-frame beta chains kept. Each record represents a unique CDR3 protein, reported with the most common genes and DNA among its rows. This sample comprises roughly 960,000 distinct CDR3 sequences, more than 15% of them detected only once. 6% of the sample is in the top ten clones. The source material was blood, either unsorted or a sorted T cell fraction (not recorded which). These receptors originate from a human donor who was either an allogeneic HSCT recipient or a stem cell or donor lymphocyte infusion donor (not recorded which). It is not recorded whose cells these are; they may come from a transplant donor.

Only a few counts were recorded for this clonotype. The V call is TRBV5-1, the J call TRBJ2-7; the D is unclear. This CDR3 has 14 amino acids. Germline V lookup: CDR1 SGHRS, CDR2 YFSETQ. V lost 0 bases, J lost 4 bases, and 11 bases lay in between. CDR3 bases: TGCGCCAGCAGCTTGGGGACCCCGCTGTACGAGCAGTACTTC. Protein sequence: CASSLGTPLYEQYF.

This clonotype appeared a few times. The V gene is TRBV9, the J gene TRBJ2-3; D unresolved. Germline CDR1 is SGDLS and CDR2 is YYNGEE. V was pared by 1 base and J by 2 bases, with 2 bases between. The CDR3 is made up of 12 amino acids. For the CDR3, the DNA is TGTGCCAGCAGCGTATACACAGATACGCAGTATTTT. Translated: CASSVYTDTQYF.

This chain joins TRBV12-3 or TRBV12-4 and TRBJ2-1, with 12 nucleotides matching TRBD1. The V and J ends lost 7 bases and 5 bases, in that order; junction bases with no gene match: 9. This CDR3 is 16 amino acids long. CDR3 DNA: TGTGCCAGCAAAAAGGGGACAGGGGGCGGGAACAATGAGCAGTTCTTC. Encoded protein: CASKKGTGGGNNEQFF.

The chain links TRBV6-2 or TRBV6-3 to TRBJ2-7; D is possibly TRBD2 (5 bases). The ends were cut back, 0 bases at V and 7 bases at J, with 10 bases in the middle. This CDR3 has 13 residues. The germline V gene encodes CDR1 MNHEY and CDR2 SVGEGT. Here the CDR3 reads CASSYSEVGEQYF. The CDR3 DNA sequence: TGTGCCAGCAGTTACTCGGAGGTAGGGGAGCAGTACTTC.

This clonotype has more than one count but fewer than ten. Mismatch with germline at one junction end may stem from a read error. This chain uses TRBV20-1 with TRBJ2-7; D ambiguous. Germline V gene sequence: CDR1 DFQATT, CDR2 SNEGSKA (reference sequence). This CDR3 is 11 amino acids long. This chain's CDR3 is CSARDRGNLCF. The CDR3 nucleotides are TGCAGTGCTAGAGATCGAGGTAATCTGTGCTTC.

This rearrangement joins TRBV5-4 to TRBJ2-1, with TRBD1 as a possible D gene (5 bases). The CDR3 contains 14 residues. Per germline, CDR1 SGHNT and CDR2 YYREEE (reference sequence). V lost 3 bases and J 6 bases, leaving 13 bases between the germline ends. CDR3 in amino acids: CASSSQGIANEQFF. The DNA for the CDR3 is TGTGCCAGCAGCTCCCAGGGTATAGCCAATGAGCAGTTCTTC.

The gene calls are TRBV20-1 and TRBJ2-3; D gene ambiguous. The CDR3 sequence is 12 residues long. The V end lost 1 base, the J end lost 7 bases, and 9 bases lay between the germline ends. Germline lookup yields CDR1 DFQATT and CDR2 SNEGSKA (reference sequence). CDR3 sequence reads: CSARVVSNTQYF. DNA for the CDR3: TGCAGTGCTAGAGTAGTCTCCAATACGCAGTATTTT.

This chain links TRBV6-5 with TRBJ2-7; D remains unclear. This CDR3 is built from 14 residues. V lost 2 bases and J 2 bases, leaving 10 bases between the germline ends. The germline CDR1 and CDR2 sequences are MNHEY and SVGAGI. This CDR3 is CASSYGRNPYEQYF. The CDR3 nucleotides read TGTGCCAGCAGTTACGGCCGCAACCCCTACGAGCAGTACTTC.

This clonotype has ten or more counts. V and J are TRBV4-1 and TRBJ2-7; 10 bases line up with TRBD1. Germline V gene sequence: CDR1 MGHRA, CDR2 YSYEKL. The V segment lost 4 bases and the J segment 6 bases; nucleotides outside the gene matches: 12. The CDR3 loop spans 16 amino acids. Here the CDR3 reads CASSPQRDRGLGEQYF. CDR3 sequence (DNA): TGCGCCAGCAGCCCGCAAAGGGACAGGGGTTTAGGCGAGCAGTACTTC.

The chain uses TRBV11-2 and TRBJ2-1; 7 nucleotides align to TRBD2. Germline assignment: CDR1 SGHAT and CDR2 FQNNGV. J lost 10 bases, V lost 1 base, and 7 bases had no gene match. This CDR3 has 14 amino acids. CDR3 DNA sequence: TGTGCCAGCAGCTTAGCGCGGGGGATAGGGGAGCAGTTCTTC. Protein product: CASSLARGIGEQFF.

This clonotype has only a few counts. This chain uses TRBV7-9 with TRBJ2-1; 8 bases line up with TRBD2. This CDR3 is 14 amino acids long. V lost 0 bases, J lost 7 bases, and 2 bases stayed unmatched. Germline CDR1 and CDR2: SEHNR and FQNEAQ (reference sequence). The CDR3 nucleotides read TGTGCCAGCAGCTTAGCTAGCGGGAAAAATGAGCAGTTCTTC. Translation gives CASSLASGKNEQFF.

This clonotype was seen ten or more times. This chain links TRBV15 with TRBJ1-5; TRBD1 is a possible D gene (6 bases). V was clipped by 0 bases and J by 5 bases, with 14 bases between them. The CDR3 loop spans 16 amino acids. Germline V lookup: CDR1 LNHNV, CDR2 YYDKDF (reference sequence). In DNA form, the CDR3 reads TGTGCCACCAGCAGAGAAAGTATGGGGGGCTATCAGCCCCAGCATTTT. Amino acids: CATSRESMGGYQPQHF.

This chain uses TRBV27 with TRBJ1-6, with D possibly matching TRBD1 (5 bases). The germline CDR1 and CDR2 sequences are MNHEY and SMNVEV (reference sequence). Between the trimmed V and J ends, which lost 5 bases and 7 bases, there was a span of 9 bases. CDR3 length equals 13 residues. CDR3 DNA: TGTGCCAGCAGTCAGTGGACAAATTCACCCCTCCACTTT. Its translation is CASSQWTNSPLHF.

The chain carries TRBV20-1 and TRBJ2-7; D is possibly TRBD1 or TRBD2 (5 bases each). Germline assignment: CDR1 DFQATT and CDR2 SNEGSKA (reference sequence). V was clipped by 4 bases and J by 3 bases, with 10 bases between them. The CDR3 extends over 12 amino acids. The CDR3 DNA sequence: TGCAGTGCTACCGGGACGAACTACGAGCAGTACTTC. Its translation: CSATGTNYEQYF.

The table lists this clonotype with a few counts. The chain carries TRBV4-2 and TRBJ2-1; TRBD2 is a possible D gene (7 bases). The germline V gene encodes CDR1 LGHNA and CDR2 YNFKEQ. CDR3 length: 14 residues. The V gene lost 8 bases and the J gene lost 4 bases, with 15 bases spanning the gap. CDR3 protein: CASGPGGQYNEQFF. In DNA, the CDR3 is TGTGCCAGCGGACCGGGGGGCCAGTACAATGAGCAGTTCTTC.

CDR3 sequence (DNA): TGTGCCAGCATACTCGGGACGAAAGCTTTCTTT. Translation: CASILGTKAFF. The gene calls are TRBV25-1 and TRBJ1-1, with a possible D match to TRBD1 (5 bases). The germline V gene has CDR1 MGHDK and CDR2 SYGVNS. The V and J ends lost 7 bases and 9 bases respectively, with 12 bases between them. This CDR3 comprises 11 residues.